The next 27 T cell receptor beta chains were all read from a single sample in a study of shared clonotypes between healthy human individuals. Naive CD8 cells, CD45RO-negative and positively selected for CCR7, excluded terminally differentiated effector memory CD45RA+ cells. The data were produced by immunoSEQ multiplex PCR, yet TCRdb's version contains in-frame clones alone and is incomplete. The sample shows 2 million or so clones, approximately 94% of them seen only once. The sequencing sample was made of naive CD8+ T cells sorted from blood. These receptors originate from a man younger than 30 in good health.

As concerns this clone: This sample also contains other DNA sequences that code for the same CDR3. The chain recombines TRBV9 with TRBJ2-3; D not certain. Between the trimmed V and J ends, which lost 0 bases and 1 base, there was a span of 6 bases. The CDR3 covers 14 residues. From germline, CDR1 is SGDLS and CDR2 YYNGEE. The CDR3 DNA reads as TGTGCCAGCAGCGTAGAGGGTGGCACAGATACGCAGTATTTT. It codes for CASSVEGGTDTQYF.

V and J are TRBV5-1 and TRBJ2-7; D remains ambiguous. From germline, CDR1 is SGHRS and CDR2 YFSETQ. Trimming stripped 0 bases from V and 4 bases from J, with 14 bases between. The CDR3 totals 15 residues. CDR3 loop: CASSLDPQATYEQYF. The CDR3 coding sequence is TGCGCCAGCAGCTTGGACCCCCAGGCTACGTACGAGCAGTACTTC.

The chain employs TRBV29-1 and TRBJ1-2, with 8 bases fitting TRBD1. The trim removed 3 bases at V and 0 bases at J, leaving 6 bases unmatched. CDR1 is SQVTM and CDR2 is ANQGSEA in the germline V gene. This CDR3 has 15 amino acids. The CDR3 protein is CSVDLGQGANYGYTF. For the CDR3, the DNA is TGCAGCGTTGATCTCGGACAGGGAGCTAACTATGGCTACACCTTC.

The chain links TRBV27 to TRBJ2-1; 7 bases match TRBD1. The trim removed 0 bases at V and 0 bases at J, leaving 2 bases unmatched. The germline V gene encodes CDR1 MNHEY and CDR2 SMNVEV (reference sequence). This CDR3 has 16 residues. Written as DNA, the CDR3 is TGTGCCAGCAGTTTATCAGGGGGCCCCTCCTACAATGAGCAGTTCTTC. This gives the protein CASSLSGGPSYNEQFF.

The chain combines TRBV9 with TRBJ2-3; D is perhaps TRBD2 (6 bases). CDR1 is SGDLS and CDR2 is YYNGEE in the germline V gene. CDR3 length equals 17 residues. Trimming removed 0 bases from V and 0 bases from J, with 14 bases in between. The CDR3, as DNA: TGTGCCAGCAGCGTAGTTGCGGGACGCGAAAGCACAGATACGCAGTATTTT. It translates to CASSVVAGRESTDTQYF.

This chain's CDR3 is CAWRESSGAYNEQFF. CDR3 sequence (DNA): TGTGCCTGGAGGGAATCTAGCGGGGCGTACAATGAGCAGTTCTTC. This chain links TRBV30 with TRBJ2-1; 9 positions agree with TRBD2. CDR3 size: 15 residues. Per the germline V gene, CDR1 is GTSNPN and CDR2 is SVGIG (reference sequence). Trimming took 3 bases from V and 4 from J; bases not matched to a gene: 7.

The V and J genes are TRBV5-1 and TRBJ2-7, with 12 positions matching TRBD2. Per germline, CDR1 SGHRS and CDR2 YFSETQ. V dropped 0 bases and J dropped 0; count of bases not matched to a gene: 4. This CDR3 spans 17 amino acids. This chain's CDR3 is CASSLGGLAGHSYEQYF. The CDR3 DNA follows: TGCGCCAGCAGCTTGGGAGGACTAGCGGGGCACTCCTACGAGCAGTACTTC. The full variable domain, its missing parts supplied by reference TRBV5-1 and TRBJ2-7, is KAGVTQTPRYLIKTRGQQVTLSCSPISGHRSVSWYQQTPGQGLQFLFEYFSETQRNKGNFPGRFSGRQFSNSRSEMNVSTLELGDSALYLCASSLGGLAGHSYEQYFGPGTRLTVT.

The J gene is TRBJ2-7, the V gene TRBV10-3, with D uncertain. Germline CDR1 reads ENHRY; CDR2 reads SYGVKD. V gave up 0 bases and J gave up 0 bases, with 6 bases separating them. CDR3 size: 14 residues. The CDR3 DNA reads as TGTGCCATCAGTGAGTCTATCTACTCCTACGAGCAGTACTTC. Protein: CAISESIYSYEQYF.

This clone is a singleton in its sample. This chain links TRBV5-5 with TRBJ2-7; the D gene could be TRBD1 or TRBD2 (5 bases each). This CDR3 region has 15 residues. The germline V gene encodes CDR1 SGHKS and CDR2 YYEKEE (reference sequence). Trimming took 0 bases from V and 0 from J, leaving 10 bases between them. CDR3 in amino acids: CASSLGGGSSYEQYF. Written as DNA, the CDR3 is TGTGCCAGCAGCTTGGGTGGGGGAAGCTCCTACGAGCAGTACTTC.

This rearrangement joins TRBV5-1 to TRBJ2-2; D tentatively fits TRBD1 or TRBD2 (5 bases each). The CDR3 is made up of 13 amino acids. The V and J ends lost 2 bases and 5 bases respectively, with 7 bases between them. Germline lookup yields CDR1 SGHRS and CDR2 YFSETQ. DNA for the CDR3: TGCGCCAGCAGCTTTGAGGGGACCGGGGAGCTGTTTTTT. Protein: CASSFEGTGELFF.

The V and J genes are TRBV2 and TRBJ2-1; the match to TRBD1 covers 10 bases. Per germline, CDR1 SNHLY and CDR2 FYNNEI. This CDR3 comprises 14 residues. V gave up 8 bases and J gave up 7 bases; unmatched junction bases: 8. The CDR3 sequence: CASGTGDIWNEQFF. Here the CDR3 DNA reads TGTGCCAGCGGGACAGGGGATATTTGGAATGAGCAGTTCTTC.

The rearrangement joins TRBV10-3 to TRBJ2-2, with 7 bases that match TRBD1. There are 14 residues in the CDR3. Germline values: CDR1 ENHRY, CDR2 SYGVKD. V lost 3 bases, J lost 5 bases, and 3 bases stayed unmatched. For the CDR3, the DNA is TGTGCCATCAGTGAAACAGGGGAAACCGGGGAGCTGTTTTTT. Residues: CAISETGETGELFF.

The chain employs TRBV6-5 and TRBJ2-5, with D uncertain. The V end lost 2 bases, the J end lost 0 bases, and 10 bases lay between the germline ends. CDR3 length: 15 residues. CDR1 MNHEY and CDR2 SVGAGI come from the germline V gene. In DNA, the CDR3 is TGTGCCAGCAGTTACACGGACGGGTACCAAGAGACCCAGTACTTC. Amino acid sequence: CASSYTDGYQETQYF.

V gene TRBV7-9 combines with J gene TRBJ2-7, with no clear D. The V end lost 5 bases, the J end lost 7 bases, and 12 bases lay between the germline ends. Germline CDR1 is SEHNR and CDR2 is FQNEAQ (reference sequence). CDR3 size: 12 residues. In nucleotides, the CDR3 is TGTGCCAGCAGCCCACCGCGTGGAGAGCAGTACTTC. Its protein is CASSPPRGEQYF. Full variable domain (rest looked up from reference TRBV7-9 and TRBJ2-7): DTGVSQNPRHKITKRGQNVTFRCDPISEHNRLYWYRQTLGQGPEFLTYFQNEAQLEKSRLLSDRFSAERPKGSFSTLEIQRTEQGDSAMYLCASSPPRGEQYFGPGTRLTVT.

The chain uses TRBV18 and TRBJ1-1; TRBD1 agrees at 8 bases. The junction had 2 bases not matched to a gene; V was cut back by 4 bases and J by 7 bases. Germline values: CDR1 KGHSH, CDR2 LQKENI. The CDR3 contains 12 residues. In nucleotides, the CDR3 is TGTGCCAGCTCACGGGGACAGGTTGAAGCTTTCTTT. Its protein product is CASSRGQVEAFF.

This clone was seen only once. This sample includes further DNA sequences coding for the same CDR3. The CDR3 nucleotides read TGTGCCAGCAGTTTCACCGGGAGTGCCTACGAGCAGTACTTC. Amino acid sequence: CASSFTGSAYEQYF. The rearrangement joins TRBV28 to TRBJ2-7, with TRBD2 as a possible D gene (6 bases). Germline CDR1 MDHEN, CDR2 SYDVKM. The V and J ends lost 3 bases and 2 bases respectively, with 11 bases between them. The CDR3 is made up of 14 amino acids.

The chain carries TRBV27 and TRBJ2-1, with TRBD1 matching 7 bases. CDR3 size: 17 residues. The germline CDR1 and CDR2 sequences are MNHEY and SMNVEV (reference sequence). Trimming at V came to 3 bases and at J to 0 bases, leaving 8 bases not matched to a gene. CDR3 sequence reads: CASSFQSTGVSYNEQFF. CDR3 sequence (DNA): TGTGCCAGCAGTTTTCAGTCTACAGGGGTCTCCTACAATGAGCAGTTCTTC.

This sequence joins TRBV5-1 and TRBJ1-2, with a weak D call TRBD1 (6 bases). This CDR3 has 15 amino acids. Germline V gene lookup returns CDR1 SGHRS and CDR2 YFSETQ. Trimming pared 2 bases from V and 0 bases from J, leaving 11 bases between. CDR3 bases: TGCGCCAGCAGCTTCGACAGGCTGGCTAACTATGGCTACACCTTC. Its protein product is CASSFDRLANYGYTF.

This chain links TRBV7-2 with TRBJ1-4; no definite D call. From germline, CDR1 is SGHTA and CDR2 FQGNSA. This CDR3 spans 16 amino acids. V lost 1 base and J lost 0, with 9 bases in between. This chain's CDR3 is CASSLGTAATNEKLFF. CDR3 in DNA: TGTGCCAGCAGCTTAGGGACGGCGGCAACTAATGAAAAACTGTTTTTT.

The chain is built from TRBV7-2 and TRBJ2-7; 7 nucleotides agree with TRBD1. Germline V lookup: CDR1 SGHTA, CDR2 FQGNSA. The CDR3 loop spans 15 amino acids. The V segment lost 1 base and the J segment 5 bases; nucleotides outside the gene matches: 8. Here the CDR3 reads CASSLGSYRGNEQYF. The CDR3 bases are TGTGCCAGCAGCTTAGGCTCCTACAGGGGTAACGAGCAGTACTTC.

In its sample, this clone was seen once. The identical CDR3 is also encoded by other nucleotide sequences in the sample. The rearrangement joins TRBV28 to TRBJ2-7, with D tentatively TRBD2 (5 bases). The germline V gene encodes CDR1 MDHEN and CDR2 SYDVKM. V was shortened by 7 bases and J by 1 base, with 11 bases between the two germline ends. The CDR3 length is 13 residues. CDR3 sequence (DNA): TGTGCCAGCACCCCCCGGGATTCCTACGAGCAGTACTTC. It translates to CASTPRDSYEQYF.

The rearrangement uses TRBV5-6 and TRBJ2-2; 14 nucleotides match TRBD2. J lost 3 bases, V lost 0 bases, and 4 bases had no gene match. The CDR3 length is 18 residues. CDR1 SGHDT and CDR2 YYEEEE come from the germline V gene. CDR3 residues: CASSLGLAGGFYTGELFF. The DNA for the CDR3 is TGTGCCAGCAGCTTGGGACTAGCGGGAGGGTTTTACACCGGGGAGCTGTTTTTT.

CDR3 nucleotide sequence: TGTGCCAGCAGCGGAACGACTTCCGCAGATACGCAGTATTTT. This encodes CASSGTTSADTQYF. The chain recombines TRBV9 with TRBJ2-3; no definite D call. The germline CDR1 and CDR2 sequences are SGDLS and YYNGEE. Trimming shortened V by 3 bases and J by 4 bases, and 12 bases separated the two germline ends. The CDR3 covers 14 residues. Together with reference TRBV9 and TRBJ2-3, the CDR3 gives the full variable domain: DSGVTQTPKHLITATGQRVTLRCSPRSGDLSVYWYQQSLDQGLQFLIQYYNGEERAKGNILERFSAQQFPDLHSELNLSSLELGDSALYFCASSGTTSADTQYFGPGTRLTVL.

The chain carries TRBV27 and TRBJ1-6, with TRBD1 matching 10 bases. The CDR3 consists of 15 residues. Germline CDR1 MNHEY, CDR2 SMNVEV (reference sequence). Trimming removed 4 bases from V and 7 bases from J; junction bases left unmatched: 4. The CDR3 DNA follows: TGTGCCAGCAGTTCGGGACAGGGGAACAATTCACCCCTCCACTTT. Protein: CASSSGQGNNSPLHF.

This chain joins TRBV19 and TRBJ1-6; no clear D. CDR3 size: 14 residues. Between the trimmed V and J ends, which lost 3 bases and 7 bases, there was a span of 10 bases. Germline V lookup: CDR1 LNHDA, CDR2 SQIVND (reference sequence). The CDR3 spells CASSIPGLNSPLHF. For the CDR3, the DNA is TGTGCCAGTAGTATCCCGGGGTTGAATTCACCCCTCCACTTT.

The V gene is TRBV13, the J gene TRBJ1-2, with D maybe TRBD1 (5 bases). V lost 3 bases and J lost 7, with 21 bases in between. Germline-derived CDR1 and CDR2 are PRHDT and FYEKMQ (reference sequence). CDR3 length: 16 amino acids. The DNA for the CDR3 is TGTGCCAGCAGCTTCGGGTCGATCGGAGGGGTTACTGGCTACACCTTC. Translating it yields CASSFGSIGGVTGYTF.

This clone was found once. V and J are TRBV19 and TRBJ2-7; no reliable D call. Per germline, CDR1 LNHDA and CDR2 SQIVND (reference sequence). The V gene lost 2 bases and the J gene lost 0 bases, with 20 bases spanning the gap. The CDR3 extends over 18 amino acids. The chain's CDR3 is CASSISPSASLDSYEQYF. CDR3 DNA sequence: TGTGCCAGTAGTATATCCCCGAGCGCGTCCCTAGACTCCTACGAGCAGTACTTC.